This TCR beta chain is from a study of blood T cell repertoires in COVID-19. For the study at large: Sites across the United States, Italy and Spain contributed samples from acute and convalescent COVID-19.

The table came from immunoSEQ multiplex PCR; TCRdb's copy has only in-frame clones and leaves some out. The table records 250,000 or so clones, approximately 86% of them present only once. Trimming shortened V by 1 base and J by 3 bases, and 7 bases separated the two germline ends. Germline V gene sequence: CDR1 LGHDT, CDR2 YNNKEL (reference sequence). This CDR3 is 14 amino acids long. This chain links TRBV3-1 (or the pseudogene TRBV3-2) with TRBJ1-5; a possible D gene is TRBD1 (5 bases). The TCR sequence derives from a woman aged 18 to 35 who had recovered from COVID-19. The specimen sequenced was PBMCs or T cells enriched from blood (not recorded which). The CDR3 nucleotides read TGTGCCAGCAGCCAAGGACAGTCCAATCAGCCCCAGCATTTT. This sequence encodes CASSQGQSNQPQHF.